This TCR beta chain is from a study of T cells in Graves' hyperthyroidism and ophthalmopathy. Background on the study: Once the initial diagnosis was made, peripheral blood was obtained before any treatment.

From RNA transcripts, TCR beta CDR3 regions were amplified. HTBI primers were used for first-round RT-PCR of the TCR CDR3. MiXCR, applied by TCRdb to the multiplex PCR reads, yields one record per CDR3 protein. The sample yields hundreds of thousands of distinct CDR3 sequences, roughly 40% seen once. Newly diagnosed patients aged 18 to 65 had hyperthyroidism of under 2 months' duration. Patients with uncontrolled infections, other autoimmune diseases, pregnancy or lactation were excluded. This clonotype was detected ten times or more. The germline gives CDR1 DFQATT, CDR2 SNEGSKA (reference sequence). The trim removed 6 bases at V and 5 bases at J, leaving 6 bases unmatched. The length of the CDR3 is 12 residues.

The chain has TRBV20-1 and TRBJ2-7, with 8 bases matching TRBD1. The TCR originated in a man between 18 and 29 years old with Graves' hyperthyroidism. Sequences were obtained from blood. The CDR3 sequence is CSANGQGHEQYF. CDR3 DNA: TGCAGTGCGAACGGACAGGGTCACGAGCAGTACTTC.